This entry concerns a single T cell receptor (beta chain). These data come from a study of blood T cell repertoires in COVID-19. As for the study in general: Sites in the United States, Italy and Spain provided acute and convalescent COVID-19 samples. From T cells, B-cell-depleted T cells, or PBMCs came the material, which was cDNA or gDNA.

Original analysis: From reference gene primer amplification, estimates of nucleated cell counts were derived. Profiling relied on immunoSEQ multiplex PCR, and the TCRdb table lists in-frame clones only, not all of them. The DNA was the basis for D and trimming; V, J and clone size are from that table. The sample holds under 200,000 clones, 80% seen once. V gave up 5 bases and J gave up 6 bases, with 13 bases separating them. Germline V gene data show CDR1 as SNHLY and CDR2 as FYNNEI. CDR3 length: 13 residues. The sample consisted of peripheral blood. The clonotype comes from a man between 65 and 85 years old with active or convalescent COVID-19. V and J are TRBV2 and TRBJ1-2; no reliable D call. The CDR3 spells CASSSSGVDGYTF. CDR3 coding DNA: TGTGCCAGCAGTTCAAGCGGGGTAGATGGCTACACCTTC.